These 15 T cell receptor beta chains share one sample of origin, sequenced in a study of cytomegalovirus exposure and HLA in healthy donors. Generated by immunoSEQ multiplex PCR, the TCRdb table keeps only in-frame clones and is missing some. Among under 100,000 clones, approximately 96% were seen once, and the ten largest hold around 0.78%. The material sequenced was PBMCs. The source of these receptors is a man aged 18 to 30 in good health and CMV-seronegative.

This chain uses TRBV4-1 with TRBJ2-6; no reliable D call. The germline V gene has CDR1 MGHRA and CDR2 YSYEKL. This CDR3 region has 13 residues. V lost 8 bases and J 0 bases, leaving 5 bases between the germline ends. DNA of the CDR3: TGCGCCAGCGCGGTCTCTGGGGCCAACGTCCTGACTTTC. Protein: CASAVSGANVLTF.

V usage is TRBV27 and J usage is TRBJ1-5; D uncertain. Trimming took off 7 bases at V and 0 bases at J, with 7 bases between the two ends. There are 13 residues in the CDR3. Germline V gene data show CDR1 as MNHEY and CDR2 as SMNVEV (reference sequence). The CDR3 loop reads CASTRGSNQPQHF. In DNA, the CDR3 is TGTGCCAGCACTCGCGGTAGCAATCAGCCCCAGCATTTT.

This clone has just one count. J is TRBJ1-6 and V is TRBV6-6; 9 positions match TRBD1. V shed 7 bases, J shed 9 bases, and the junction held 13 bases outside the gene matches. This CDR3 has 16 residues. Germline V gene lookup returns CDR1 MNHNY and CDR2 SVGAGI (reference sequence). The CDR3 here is CASTHTPGQGISPLHF. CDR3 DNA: TGTGCCAGCACCCACACTCCGGGACAGGGAATTTCACCCCTCCACTTT.

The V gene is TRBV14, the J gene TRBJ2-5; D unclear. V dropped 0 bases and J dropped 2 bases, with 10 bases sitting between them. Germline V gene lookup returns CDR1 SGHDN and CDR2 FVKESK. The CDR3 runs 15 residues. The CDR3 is CASSQDIAEQETQYF. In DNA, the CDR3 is TGTGCCAGCAGCCAAGATATCGCGGAGCAAGAGACCCAGTACTTC.

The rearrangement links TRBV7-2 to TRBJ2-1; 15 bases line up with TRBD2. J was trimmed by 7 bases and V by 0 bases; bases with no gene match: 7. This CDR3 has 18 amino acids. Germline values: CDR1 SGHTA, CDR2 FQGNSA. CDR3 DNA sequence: TGTGCCAGCAGCTTAGCTAGGACTAGCGGGAGGGCCGGGAATGAGCAGTTCTTC. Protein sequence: CASSLARTSGRAGNEQFF.

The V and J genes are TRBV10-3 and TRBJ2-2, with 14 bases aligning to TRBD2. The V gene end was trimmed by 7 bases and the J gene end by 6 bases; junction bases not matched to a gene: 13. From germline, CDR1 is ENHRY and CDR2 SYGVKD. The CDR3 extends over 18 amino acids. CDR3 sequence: CAITGTQGLAGVAGELFF. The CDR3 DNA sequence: TGTGCCATCACCGGGACACAGGGACTAGCGGGAGTAGCCGGGGAGCTGTTTTTT.

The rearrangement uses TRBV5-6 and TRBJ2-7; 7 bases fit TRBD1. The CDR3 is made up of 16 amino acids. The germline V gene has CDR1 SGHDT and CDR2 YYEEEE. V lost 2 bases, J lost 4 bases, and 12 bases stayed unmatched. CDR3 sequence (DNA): TGTGCCAGCAGCTTCCTAAACAGGGGAAGCGAGTACGAGCAGTACTTC. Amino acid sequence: CASSFLNRGSEYEQYF.

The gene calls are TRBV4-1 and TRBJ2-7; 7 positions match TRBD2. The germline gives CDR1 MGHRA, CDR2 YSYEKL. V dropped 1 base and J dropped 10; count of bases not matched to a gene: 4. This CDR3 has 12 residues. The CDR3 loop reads CASSQAGRPQYF. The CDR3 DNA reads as TGCGCCAGCAGCCAAGCCGGGAGGCCCCAGTACTTC.

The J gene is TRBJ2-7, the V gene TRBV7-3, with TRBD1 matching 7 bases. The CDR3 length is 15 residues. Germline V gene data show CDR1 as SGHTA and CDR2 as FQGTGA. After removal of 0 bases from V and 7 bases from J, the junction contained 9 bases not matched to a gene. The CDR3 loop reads CASSLTGGQPWEQYF. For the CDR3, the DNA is TGTGCCAGCAGCTTAACAGGGGGACAGCCGTGGGAGCAGTACTTC.

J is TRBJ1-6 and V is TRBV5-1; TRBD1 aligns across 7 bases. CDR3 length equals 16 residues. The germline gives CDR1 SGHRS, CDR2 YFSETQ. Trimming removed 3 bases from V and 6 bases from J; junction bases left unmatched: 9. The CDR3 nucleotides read TGCGCCAGCAGCTCAGGAGGGACAGCTACTAATTCACCCCTCCACTTT. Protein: CASSSGGTATNSPLHF.

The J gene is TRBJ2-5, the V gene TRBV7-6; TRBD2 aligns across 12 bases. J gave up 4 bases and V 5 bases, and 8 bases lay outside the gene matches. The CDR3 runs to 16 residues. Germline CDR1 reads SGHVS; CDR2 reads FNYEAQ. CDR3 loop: CASSLRLAGVGETQYF. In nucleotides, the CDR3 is TGTGCCAGCAGCCTCCGACTAGCGGGAGTGGGAGAGACCCAGTACTTC.

This chain's CDR3 is CASSPILTNTGELFF. Written as DNA, the CDR3 is TGTGCCAGCAGTCCGATACTTACGAACACCGGGGAGCTGTTTTTT. The chain combines TRBV28 with TRBJ2-2; D gene unclear. The CDR3 spans 15 residues. Between the trimmed V and J ends, which lost 5 bases and 0 bases, there was a span of 10 bases. Germline assignment: CDR1 MDHEN and CDR2 SYDVKM.

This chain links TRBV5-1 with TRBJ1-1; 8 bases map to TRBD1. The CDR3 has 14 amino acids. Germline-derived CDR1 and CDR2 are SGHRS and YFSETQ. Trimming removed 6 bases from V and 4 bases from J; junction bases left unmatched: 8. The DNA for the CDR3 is TGCGCCAGCACCCTGACAGGGGCGGTCACTGAAGCTTTCTTT. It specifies CASTLTGAVTEAFF.

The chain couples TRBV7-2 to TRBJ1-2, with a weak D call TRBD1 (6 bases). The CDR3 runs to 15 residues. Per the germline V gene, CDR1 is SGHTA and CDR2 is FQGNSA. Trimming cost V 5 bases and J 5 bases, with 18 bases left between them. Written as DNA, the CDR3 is TGTGCCAGCAGCCCCTCTGCGAGGGACATTTATGGCTACACCTTC. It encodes CASSPSARDIYGYTF.

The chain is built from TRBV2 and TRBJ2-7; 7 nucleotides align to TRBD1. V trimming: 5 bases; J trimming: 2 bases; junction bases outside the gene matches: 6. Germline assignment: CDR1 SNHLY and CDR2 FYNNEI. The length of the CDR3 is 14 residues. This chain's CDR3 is CASSLETGTYEQYF. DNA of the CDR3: TGTGCCAGCAGTTTGGAGACAGGGACCTACGAGCAGTACTTC.